Listed below are T cell receptor beta chains from one sample, sequenced in a study of human T cells and chemical hapten exposure. TCRdb redid the calling of the 5' RACE reads with MiXCR, one entry per CDR3 protein. The table records some 78,000 distinct CDR3 sequences, under 10% of them present only once. These receptors originate from a male donor in good health. CDR3s include the opening cysteine and the closing phenylalanine or tryptophan. Each record gives: J gene, D gene, V gene, clone size, CDR3 DNA, CDR3 protein. A D gene is named only where the DNA matches it firmly. Clone size is given for some rows only: seen once, a few or many times, or a class if the clone is expanded.

>TRBJ2-1|.|TRBV11-3|.
TGTGCCAGCAGCTCAGGTACAGGTTCTACCGATGAGCAGTTCTTC
CASSSGTGSTDEQFF
>TRBJ1-2|.|TRBV29-1|.
TGCAGCGTTGAAGAGGAAGACAGGCCTCACTATGGCTACACCTTC
CSVEEEDRPHYGYTF
>TRBJ2-5|TRBD1|TRBV20-1|.
TGCAGTGCTAGTCGACAGGGCGAGACCCAGTACTTC
CSASRQGETQYF
>TRBJ1-1|.|TRBV12-3/TRBV12-4|.
TGTGCCAGCAGTGGACAGAGTATGAACACTGAAGCTTTCTTT
CASSGQSMNTEAFF
>TRBJ1-3|.|TRBV12-5|many
TGTGCTAGTGGTTGGTCCGGAAACACCATATATTTT
CASGWSGNTIYF
>TRBJ2-7|.|TRBV4-1|many
TGCGCCAGCAGCCAAGACTCGGGGCACAGGGACGAGCAGTACTTC
CASSQDSGHRDEQYF
>TRBJ2-5|TRBD2|TRBV7-6|many
TGTGCCAGCAGCTTAGCCGGGGGAGGGGAGACCCAGTACTTC
CASSLAGGGETQYF
>TRBJ2-5|.|TRBV4-3|many
TGCGCCAGCAGCCAAGATCAAGGGCCCCCCGCTCATGGGACCCAGTACTTC
CASSQDQGPPAHGTQYF
>TRBJ1-1|.|TRBV25-1|.
TGTGCCAGCAGTGGGATCTGGGGGGCGAACACTGGAGCTTTCTTT
CASSGIWGANTGAFF
>TRBJ1-2|TRBD1|TRBV6-5|.
TGTGCCAGCAGCCCCACAAGGGGGCTGGGCGCAAGAGAGTATGGCTACACCTTC
CASSPTRGLGAREYGYTF
>TRBJ1-5|.|TRBV4-1|.
TGCGCCAGCAGCCAAGCCTCCGAGAGGGGAGCCCAGCCCCAGCATTTT
CASSQASERGAQPQHF
>TRBJ2-3|TRBD2|TRBV5-4|few
TGTGCCAGCAGCCTCTACGAGACTAGCGGGTTCACAGATACGCAGTATTTT
CASSLYETSGFTDTQYF
>TRBJ1-2|TRBD1|TRBV2|few
TGTGCCAGCCCCGAGTTAGAGACAGGGACCTATGGCTACACCTTC
CASPELETGTYGYTF
>TRBJ2-1|TRBD2|TRBV25-1|.
TGTGCCAGCAGTACCCTATCCGGTGGGACTAGCGGGAGGGCCGCCTACAATGAGCAGTTCTTC
CASSTLSGGTSGRAAYNEQFF
>TRBJ2-2|.|TRBV27|.
TGTGCCCGCAGTTTAAGGGATCCCGGGGAGCTGTTTTTT
CARSLRDPGELFF
>TRBJ2-7|TRBD2|TRBV6-6|many
TGTGCCAGCAGTTACTCGGCTAGCGGCGCTACCTACGAGCAGTACTTC
CASSYSASGATYEQYF
>TRBJ1-1|TRBD1|TRBV16|few
TGTGCCAGCAGCCAGGGGGACAGGGTCTGGAACACTGAAGCTTTCTTT
CASSQGDRVWNTEAFF
>TRBJ1-2|TRBD1|TRBV13|many
TGTGCCAGCAGCTCAGGACAGGGGGCGCGTGGCTACACCTTC
CASSSGQGARGYTF
>TRBJ1-4|.|TRBV2|many
TGTGCCAGCAGTAGTGAAAAACTGTTTTTT
CASSSEKLFF
>TRBJ1-5|TRBD1|TRBV4-1|.
TGCGCCAGCAGCCAAGGACAGGGGGTTGGTCGTCAGCCCCAGCATTTT
CASSQGQGVGRQPQHF
>TRBJ1-6|TRBD1|TRBV6-5|.
TGTGCCAGCAGTTACTCGGGACAGGGGTATAGCTCCTATAATTCACCCCTCCACTTT
CASSYSGQGYSSYNSPLHF
>TRBJ2-3|TRBD2|TRBV20-1|many
TGCAGTGCTAGAGATGCCCAGCGGGAGGGGATAAATACGCAGTATTTT
CSARDAQREGINTQYF
>TRBJ2-1|.|TRBV20-1|few
TGCAGTGCCCCGGCGGGGATTAATGAGCAGTTCTTC
CSAPAGINEQFF
>TRBJ2-1|.|TRBV15|few
TGTGCCACCAGCAGCGGGGACTACAATGAGCAGTTCTTC
CATSSGDYNEQFF
>TRBJ2-1|.|TRBV12-3/TRBV12-4|many
TGTGCCAGCAGTGCGGGGACAGAGTCTGGGAATGAGCAGTTCTTC
CASSAGTESGNEQFF
>TRBJ2-1|TRBD2|TRBV6-5|.
TGTGCCAGCAGTCGTCCTGGACTAGCCAATGAGCAGTTCTTC
CASSRPGLANEQFF
>TRBJ2-7|.|TRBV29-1|.
TGCAGCGTTGAGTCTCCCAGATCTCCCGGCGAGCAGTACTTC
CSVESPRSPGEQYF